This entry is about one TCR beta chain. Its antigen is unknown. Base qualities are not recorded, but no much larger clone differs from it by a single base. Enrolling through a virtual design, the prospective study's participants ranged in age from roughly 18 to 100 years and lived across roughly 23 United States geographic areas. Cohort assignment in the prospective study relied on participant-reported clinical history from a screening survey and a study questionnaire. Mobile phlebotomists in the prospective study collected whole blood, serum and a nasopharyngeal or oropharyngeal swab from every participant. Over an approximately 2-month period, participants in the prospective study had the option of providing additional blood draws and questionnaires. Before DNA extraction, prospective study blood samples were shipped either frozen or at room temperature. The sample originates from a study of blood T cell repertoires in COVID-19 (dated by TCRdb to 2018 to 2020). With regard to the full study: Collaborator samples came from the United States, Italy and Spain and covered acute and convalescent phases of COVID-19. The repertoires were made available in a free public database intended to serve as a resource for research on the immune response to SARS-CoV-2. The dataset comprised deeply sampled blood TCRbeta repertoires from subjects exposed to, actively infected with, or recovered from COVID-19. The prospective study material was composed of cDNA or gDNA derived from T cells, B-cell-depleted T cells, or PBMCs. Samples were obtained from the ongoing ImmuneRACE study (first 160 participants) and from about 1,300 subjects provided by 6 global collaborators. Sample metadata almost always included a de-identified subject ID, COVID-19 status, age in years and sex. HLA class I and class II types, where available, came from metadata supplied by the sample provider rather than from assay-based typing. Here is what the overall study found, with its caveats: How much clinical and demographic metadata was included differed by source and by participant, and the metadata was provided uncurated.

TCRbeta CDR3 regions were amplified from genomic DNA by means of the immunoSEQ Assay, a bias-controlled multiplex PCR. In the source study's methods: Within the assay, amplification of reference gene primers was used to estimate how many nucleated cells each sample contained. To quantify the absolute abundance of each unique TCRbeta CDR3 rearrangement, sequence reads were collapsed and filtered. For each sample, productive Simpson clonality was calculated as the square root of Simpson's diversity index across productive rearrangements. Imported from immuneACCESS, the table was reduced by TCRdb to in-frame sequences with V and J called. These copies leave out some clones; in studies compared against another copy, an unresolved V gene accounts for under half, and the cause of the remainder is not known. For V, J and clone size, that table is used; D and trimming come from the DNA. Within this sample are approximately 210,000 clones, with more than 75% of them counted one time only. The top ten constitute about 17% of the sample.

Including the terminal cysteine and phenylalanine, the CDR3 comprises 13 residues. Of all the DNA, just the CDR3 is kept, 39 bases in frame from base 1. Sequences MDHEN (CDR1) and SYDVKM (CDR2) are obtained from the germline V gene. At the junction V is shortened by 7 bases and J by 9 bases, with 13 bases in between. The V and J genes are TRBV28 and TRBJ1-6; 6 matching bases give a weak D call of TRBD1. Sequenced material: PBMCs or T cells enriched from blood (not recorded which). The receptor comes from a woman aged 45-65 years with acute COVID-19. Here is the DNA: TGTGCCAGCACCTTAGGGGGTGTTTCACCCCTCCACTTT. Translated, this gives CASTLGGVSPLHF.